This T cell receptor (beta chain) was profiled in a study of shared clonotypes between healthy human individuals. V shed 1 base and J shed 7 bases, with 17 bases lying between them. This CDR3 is 16 amino acids long. The germline V gene has CDR1 GTSNPN and CDR2 SVGIG (reference sequence). This clone has only a few counts. Terminally differentiated effector memory CD45RA+ cells were excluded from the naive CD8 cells, which were CD45RO-negative and positively selected for CCR7. Profiled with immunoSEQ multiplex PCR; TCRdb holds only in-frame clones, not every one. The sample gives around 2,100,000 clones, roughly 95% of which show up once; around 1.2% is in the top ten.

The genes are TRBV30 and TRBJ1-6; D remains unclear. This receptor was obtained from a man aged 18 to 30 in good health. Input material: naive CD8+ T cells sorted from blood. DNA of the CDR3: TGTGCCTGGAGTGACCGGCAGGCGATAACCAATTCACCCCTCCACTTT. It translates to CAWSDRQAITNSPLHF.